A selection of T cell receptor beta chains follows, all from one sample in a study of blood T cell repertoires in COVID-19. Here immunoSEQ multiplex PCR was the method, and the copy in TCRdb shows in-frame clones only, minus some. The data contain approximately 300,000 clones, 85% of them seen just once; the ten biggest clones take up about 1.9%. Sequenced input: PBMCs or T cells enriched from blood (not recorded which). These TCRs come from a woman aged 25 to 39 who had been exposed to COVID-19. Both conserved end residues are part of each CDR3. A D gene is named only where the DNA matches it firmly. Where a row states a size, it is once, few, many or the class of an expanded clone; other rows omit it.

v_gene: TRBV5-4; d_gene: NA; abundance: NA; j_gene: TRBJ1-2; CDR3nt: TGTGCCAGCAGCTTGGGCACAGAATATGGCTACACCTTC; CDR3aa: CASSLGTEYGYTF
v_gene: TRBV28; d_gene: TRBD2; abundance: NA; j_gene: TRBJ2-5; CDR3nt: TGTGCCAGCAGTTTTGCGGGGGGGCAAGAGACCCAGTACTTC; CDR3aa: CASSFAGGQETQYF
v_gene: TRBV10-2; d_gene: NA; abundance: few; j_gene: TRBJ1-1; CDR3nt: TGCGCCAGCAGTGAGCAGGGCGTAGGCACTGAAGCTTTCTTT; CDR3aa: CASSEQGVGTEAFF
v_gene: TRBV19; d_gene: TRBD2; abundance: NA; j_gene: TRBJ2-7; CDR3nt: TGTGCCAGTAGTAGTAGCGGGAGTATCGTGAACGAGCAGTACTTC; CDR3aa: CASSSSGSIVNEQYF
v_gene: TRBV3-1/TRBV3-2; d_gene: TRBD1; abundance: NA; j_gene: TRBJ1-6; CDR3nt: TGTGCCAGCAGTCCTACAGGGGTCTCACCCCTCCACTTT; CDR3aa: CASSPTGVSPLHF
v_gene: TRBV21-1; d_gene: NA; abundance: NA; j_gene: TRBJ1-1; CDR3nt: TGTGCCAGAAAAGACAGGGAAAACACTGAAGCTTTCTTT; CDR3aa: CARKDRENTEAFF
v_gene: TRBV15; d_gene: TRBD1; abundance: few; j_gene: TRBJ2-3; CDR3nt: TGTGCCACCAGCAGCGACAGGGGGAGCGGCACAGATACGCAGTATTTT; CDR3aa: CATSSDRGSGTDTQYF
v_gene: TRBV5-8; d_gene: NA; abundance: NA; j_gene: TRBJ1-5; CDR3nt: TGTGCCAGCAGCTTGGATCGGGATCAGCCCCAGCATTTT; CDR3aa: CASSLDRDQPQHF
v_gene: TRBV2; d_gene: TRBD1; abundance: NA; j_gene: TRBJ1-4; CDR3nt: TGTGCCAGCAGTCATTTGACAGGGACAGATGAAAAACTGTTTTTT; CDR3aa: CASSHLTGTDEKLFF
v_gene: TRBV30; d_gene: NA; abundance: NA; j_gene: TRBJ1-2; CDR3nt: TGTGCCTGGGACAGGACTAACTATGGCTACACCTTC; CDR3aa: CAWDRTNYGYTF
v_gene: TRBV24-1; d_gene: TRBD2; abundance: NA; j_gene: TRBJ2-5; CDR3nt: TGTGCCACCAGTGATTTATCTAGCGGGGAGACCCAAGAGACCCAGTACTTC; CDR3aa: CATSDLSSGETQETQYF